These 28 T cell receptor beta chains were all obtained from the same sample, sequenced in a study of T cells after yellow fever vaccination. TCRdb recomputed calls from the 5' RACE reads with MiXCR, one row per CDR3 protein. The table shows hundreds of thousands of distinct CDR3 sequences, with approximately 3.8% occurring only once. This sample comprised PBMCs, obtained on the day of the yellow fever booster vaccination. The receptors here all came from a man aged 18 to 30 who received the YFV17D yellow fever vaccine.

Many counts were recorded for this clonotype. The rearrangement joins TRBV7-8 to TRBJ2-3, with D possibly matching TRBD1 (6 bases). CDR1 SGHVS and CDR2 FQNEAQ come from the germline V gene. CDR3 length: 14 residues. With 6 bases removed from V and 0 bases from J, the gap between germline ends came to 10 bases. CDR3 sequence: CASRDRSSTDTQYF. The CDR3 region has the DNA TGTGCCAGCAGGGACAGATCTAGCACAGATACGCAGTATTTT.

The V and J genes are TRBV7-2 and TRBJ1-5, with unresolved D. The V and J ends lost 5 bases and 0 bases respectively, with 11 bases between them. The length of the CDR3 is 15 residues. CDR1 is SGHTA, CDR2 FQGNSA, per germline. In DNA, the CDR3 is TGTGCCAGCAGCCCTCAGTTGGGTAGCAATCAGCCCCAGCATTTT. It translates to CASSPQLGSNQPQHF. The full variable domain, with the rest looked up from reference TRBV7-2 and TRBJ1-5, is GAGVSQSPSNKVTEKGKDVELRCDPISGHTALYWYRQSLGQGLEFLIYFQGNSAPDKSGLPSDRFSAERTGGSVSTLTIQRTQQEDSAVYLCASSPQLGSNQPQHFGDGTRLSIL.

This clonotype was counted ten times or more. This CDR3 is CASSDSPGPWANVLTF. The CDR3 DNA follows: TGTGCCAGCAGTGACTCACCCGGTCCCTGGGCCAACGTCCTGACTTTC. V and J are TRBV6-4 and TRBJ2-6, with unresolved D. Germline V CDR1 and CDR2: MRHNA, SNTAGT. This CDR3 comprises 16 residues. Deletions cut 0 bases from V and 5 bases from J, with 11 bases between.

The chain carries TRBV5-1 and TRBJ1-5; D not resolved. Germline CDR1 and CDR2: SGHRS and YFSETQ. Trimming pared 4 bases from V and 7 bases from J, leaving 15 bases between. CDR3 length: 14 amino acids. The CDR3 DNA reads as TGCGCCAGCAGCGAAAGACCGGACGGGCAGCCCCAGCATTTT. Translation: CASSERPDGQPQHF.

This clonotype came up many times. The V gene is TRBV5-1, the J gene TRBJ2-1; 7 bases are a match to TRBD1. The V gene end was trimmed by 0 bases and the J gene end by 7 bases; junction bases not matched to a gene: 7. The germline gives CDR1 SGHRS, CDR2 YFSETQ. The CDR3 covers 15 residues. CDR3: CASSLVGPGGNEQFF. As DNA, the CDR3 is TGCGCCAGCAGCTTGGTCGGACCAGGGGGAAATGAGCAGTTCTTC.

Only a few counts were recorded for this clonotype. J is TRBJ2-3 and V is TRBV14; 8 nucleotides line up with TRBD1. This CDR3 has 15 residues. Losses at the gene ends were 4 bases for V and 1 base for J; bases not matched to a gene: 4. Germline V gene sequence: CDR1 SGHDN, CDR2 FVKESK. The CDR3 nucleotides are TGTGCCAGCAGCCGGACAGGGTGGCGCACAGATACGCAGTATTTT. It is translated as CASSRTGWRTDTQYF.

Ten or more counts support this clonotype. The CDR3 DNA sequence: TGTGCCAGCAGTTCCCCAGGACTCATCCAGAACACTGAAGCTTTCTTT. Its protein product is CASSSPGLIQNTEAFF. The V and J genes are TRBV28 and TRBJ1-1; D gene unclear. The CDR3 is 16 amino acids. Trimming took off 4 bases at V and 1 base at J, with 16 bases between the two ends. Germline CDR1 MDHEN, CDR2 SYDVKM.

This chain uses TRBV6-5 with TRBJ1-2; D is ambiguous. The V gene lost 6 bases and the J gene lost 2 bases, with 10 bases spanning the gap. This CDR3 comprises 13 residues. CDR1 and CDR2 (germline): MNHEY, SVGAGI. CDR3 amino acids: CASSSETNYGYTF. The CDR3 nucleotides are TGTGCCAGCAGCTCCGAGACCAACTATGGCTACACCTTC.

A few counts support this clonotype. CDR3 sequence reads: CSASSGGNTGELFF. In DNA form, the CDR3 reads TGCAGTGCTTCTAGCGGGGGAAACACCGGGGAGCTGTTTTTT. The V gene is TRBV20-1, the J gene TRBJ2-2; 10 bases agree with TRBD2. From germline, CDR1 is DFQATT and CDR2 SNEGSKA (reference sequence). Trimming took 5 bases from V and 2 from J; bases not matched to a gene: 2. The CDR3 is 14 residues long.

This clonotype was counted ten times or more. CDR3 amino acids: CASSVGTIGGYTF. The CDR3 DNA sequence: TGTGCCAGCAGCGTGGGAACTATAGGTGGCTACACCTTC. The chain combines TRBV7-9 with TRBJ1-2; D remains unclear. This CDR3 region has 13 residues. Trimming stripped 5 bases from V and 7 bases from J, with 14 bases between. The germline gives CDR1 SEHNR, CDR2 FQNEAQ (reference sequence).

Regarding this clonotype: A read error is possible here, since a much larger clone lies one base away. The chain couples TRBV12-3 or TRBV12-4 to TRBJ1-5, with D unclear. The CDR3 extends over 13 amino acids. Between the trimmed V and J ends, which lost 5 bases and 2 bases, there was a span of 7 bases. Here the CDR3 DNA reads TGTGCCAGCAGTACCGAGTGCAATCAGCCCCAGCATTTT. Translating gives CASSTECNQPQHF.

This clonotype was observed many times. The rearrangement joins TRBV27 to TRBJ2-7, with TRBD1 as a possible D gene (6 bases). This CDR3 has 13 residues. Trimming cost V 4 bases and J 2 bases, with 9 bases left between them. Per germline, CDR1 MNHEY and CDR2 SMNVEV (reference sequence). The chain's CDR3 is CASSWGPTYEQYF. In DNA form, the CDR3 reads TGTGCCAGCAGTTGGGGGCCCACCTACGAGCAGTACTTC.

The chain couples TRBV6-1 to TRBJ1-2; D is ambiguous. The V gene lost 6 bases and the J gene lost 4 bases, with 15 bases spanning the gap. The CDR3 totals 14 residues. Looked up from germline, CDR1 is MNHNS and CDR2 is SASEGT. CDR3 nucleotide sequence: TGTGCCAGCAGCGAACTCAGGCAGACCTATGGCTACACCTTC. This codes for CASSELRQTYGYTF.

The sample holds many counts of this clonotype. The chain joins TRBV4-1 to TRBJ1-1, with D hard to call. This CDR3 spans 16 amino acids. Germline V gives CDR1 MGHRA, CDR2 YSYEKL. The V and J ends lost 2 bases and 4 bases respectively, with 17 bases between them. The CDR3 nucleotides are TGCGCCAGCAGCCAATCAACGAGACATATCCTCACTGAAGCTTTCTTT. Amino acids: CASSQSTRHILTEAFF.

In its sample, this clonotype was seen a few times. The rearrangement uses TRBV3-1 and TRBJ1-1, with D unresolved. The CDR3 runs to 14 residues. From germline, CDR1 is LGHDT and CDR2 YNNKEL (reference sequence). The germline V and J ends were trimmed by 1 base and 3 bases, with 9 bases remaining between them. CDR3: CASSQVAIDTEAFF. CDR3 coding DNA: TGTGCCAGCAGCCAAGTTGCGATAGACACTGAAGCTTTCTTT.

This clonotype was counted at least ten times. The rearrangement uses TRBV5-1 and TRBJ2-2, with 8 bases fitting TRBD2. The J segment lost 3 bases and the V segment lost 5 bases, leaving 9 bases of the junction unmatched. The CDR3 is 16 amino acids. Germline V gene lookup returns CDR1 SGHRS and CDR2 YFSETQ. CDR3 sequence: CASSWRGAGYTGELFF. The CDR3 coding sequence is TGCGCCAGCAGTTGGCGGGGGGCCGGTTACACCGGGGAGCTGTTTTTT.

This clonotype has a count of ten or more. This rearrangement joins TRBV6-5 to TRBJ2-2; weak D call: TRBD2 (5 bases). Germline CDR1 and CDR2: MNHEY and SVGAGI. The V end lost 0 bases, the J end lost 6 bases, and 11 bases lay between the germline ends. This CDR3 has 15 residues. The CDR3 DNA follows: TGTGCCAGCAGTTACTCGCCGGGATCCCCCGGGGAGCTGTTTTTT. Translating it yields CASSYSPGSPGELFF.

This clonotype has a handful of counts. The chain's CDR3 is CASSQNRTGITRGEQYF. The CDR3 DNA follows: TGCGCCAGCAGCCAAAATCGGACAGGGATCACCAGGGGGGAGCAGTACTTC. The chain combines TRBV5-1 with TRBJ2-7; 8 bases are shared with TRBD1. There are 17 residues in the CDR3. Germline CDR1 SGHRS, CDR2 YFSETQ. Trimming took 4 bases from V and 7 from J; bases not matched to a gene: 19.

J is TRBJ2-1 and V is TRBV7-3; D may be TRBD1 (5 bases). Germline lookup yields CDR1 SGHTA and CDR2 FQGTGA. The CDR3 totals 15 residues. V lost 5 bases and J lost 2, with 13 bases in between. CDR3 sequence (DNA): TGTGCCAGCAGCGAAGGGCCAGGGACCTACAATGAGCAGTTCTTC. This codes for CASSEGPGTYNEQFF.

This clonotype was detected many times. The chain employs TRBV5-1 and TRBJ2-1, with 11 positions matching TRBD2. V trimming: 4 bases; J trimming: 9 bases; junction bases outside the gene matches: 12. From germline, CDR1 is SGHRS and CDR2 YFSETQ. CDR3 length: 16 amino acids. The CDR3 sequence is CASSDTLAGGHSEQFF. For the CDR3, the DNA is TGCGCCAGCAGCGACACCCTAGCGGGGGGACATAGTGAGCAGTTCTTC.

This clonotype was observed at least ten times. CDR3 protein: CASSARGSSYNEQFF. The CDR3 DNA is TGCGCCAGCAGCGCCCGGGGCAGCTCCTACAATGAGCAGTTCTTC. The chain joins TRBV5-1 to TRBJ2-1; possibly TRBD1 or TRBD2 for D (5 bases each). This CDR3 region has 15 residues. V lost 4 bases and J 0 bases, leaving 11 bases between the germline ends. CDR1 and CDR2 from the germline V gene are SGHRS and YFSETQ.

This clonotype was observed many times. The rearrangement links TRBV7-2 to TRBJ2-3; 8 bases are a match to TRBD2. Germline CDR1 reads SGHTA; CDR2 reads FQGNSA. Trimming at V came to 5 bases and at J to 1 base, leaving 2 bases not matched to a gene. There are 14 residues in the CDR3. CDR3 residues: CASSPGGGTDTQYF. The CDR3 DNA sequence: TGTGCCAGCAGCCCGGGGGGGGGCACAGATACGCAGTATTTT.

The sample holds many counts of this clonotype. At one end, the junction sequence differs from germline, possibly due to a read error. The chain links TRBV6-6 to TRBJ2-1; D is perhaps TRBD2 (6 bases). Per germline, CDR1 MNHNY and CDR2 SVGAGI (reference sequence). This CDR3 region has 12 residues. For the CDR3, the DNA is TGTGCCAGCAGCAATAGGGAGGCGGGCCGGAACTTC. It translates to CASSNREAGRNF.

Ten or more counts support this clonotype. V and J are TRBV10-3 and TRBJ1-6; tentatively, D is TRBD1 (5 bases). The CDR3 runs 15 residues. The V and J ends lost 0 bases and 9 bases respectively, with 12 bases between them. Germline V CDR1 and CDR2: ENHRY, SYGVKD. CDR3 nucleotide sequence: TGTGCCATCAGTGAGTCGGGGGTTCCAGGTTCACCCCTCCACTTT. This sequence encodes CAISESGVPGSPLHF.

The chain is built from TRBV3-1 and TRBJ2-5; TRBD2 is a possible D gene (5 bases). Trimming left V 4 bases short and J 1 base short, with 13 bases between. This CDR3 is 15 amino acids long. CDR1 and CDR2 from the germline V gene are LGHDT and YNNKEL (reference sequence). Here the CDR3 reads CASSLARETQETQYF. CDR3 in DNA: TGTGCCAGCAGCCTCGCGAGGGAGACCCAAGAGACCCAGTACTTC.

Many counts were recorded for this clonotype. CDR3 sequence (DNA): TGTGCCAGCAGCTTAGTCGGGGGCCTCTACAATGAGCAGTTCTTC. Its protein is CASSLVGGLYNEQFF. This chain links TRBV11-2 with TRBJ2-1; D possibly uses TRBD1 or TRBD2 (6 bases each). The germline V gene has CDR1 SGHAT and CDR2 FQNNGV. Trimming stripped 1 base from V and 3 bases from J, with 10 bases between. CDR3 length: 15 amino acids. Variable domain in full (rest from reference TRBV11-2 and TRBJ2-1): EAGVAQSPRYKIIEKRQSVAFWCNPISGHATLYWYQQILGQGPKLLIQFQNNGVVDDSQLPKDRFSAERLKGVDSTLKIQPAKLEDSAVYLCASSLVGGLYNEQFFGPGTRLTVL.

This clonotype has ten or more counts. The CDR3 loop is CASSGQAQGYGYTF. The CDR3 nucleotides are TGTGCCAGCAGCGGGCAGGCCCAAGGCTATGGCTACACCTTC. This chain connects TRBV11-2 to TRBJ1-2; no reliable D call. The germline CDR1 and CDR2 sequences are SGHAT and FQNNGV. The germline V and J ends were trimmed by 5 bases and 4 bases, with 14 bases remaining between them. The CDR3 length is 14 residues.

In its sample, this clonotype was seen many times. The chain couples TRBV5-1 to TRBJ2-1; 9 bases map to TRBD2. Germline V gives CDR1 SGHRS, CDR2 YFSETQ. The CDR3 covers 13 residues. Unmatched junction bases numbered 4, after V lost 2 bases and J lost 10 bases. The CDR3 region has the DNA TGCGCCAGCAGCTTAAACAGCGGGGGGGAGCAGTTCTTC. Protein: CASSLNSGGEQFF.